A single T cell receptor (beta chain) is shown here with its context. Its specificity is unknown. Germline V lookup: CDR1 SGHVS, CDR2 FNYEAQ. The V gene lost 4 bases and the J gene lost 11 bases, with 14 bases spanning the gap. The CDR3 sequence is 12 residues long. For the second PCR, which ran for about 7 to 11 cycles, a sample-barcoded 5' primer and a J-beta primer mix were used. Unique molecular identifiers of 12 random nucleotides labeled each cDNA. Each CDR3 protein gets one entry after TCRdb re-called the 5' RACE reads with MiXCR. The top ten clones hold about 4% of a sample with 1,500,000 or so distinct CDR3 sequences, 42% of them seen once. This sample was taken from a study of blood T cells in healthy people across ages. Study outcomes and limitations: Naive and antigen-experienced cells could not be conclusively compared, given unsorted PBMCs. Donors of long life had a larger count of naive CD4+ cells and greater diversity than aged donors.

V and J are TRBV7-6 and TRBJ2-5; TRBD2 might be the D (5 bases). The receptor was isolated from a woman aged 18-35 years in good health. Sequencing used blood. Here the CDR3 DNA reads TGTGCCAGCAGCTATCTCCGGGATGAGCAGTACTTC. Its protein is CASSYLRDEQYF.